Presented here are 19 T cell receptor beta chains from one specimen sequenced in a study of T cell responses to AZD1222 COVID-19 vaccine. TCRdb's table, derived via immunoSEQ multiplex PCR, lists solely in-frame clones and lacks some. The sample yields 95,000 to 130,000 clones, 90% to 95% seen once. The input for sequencing was peripheral blood, taken on day 0 of AZD1222 vaccination. Receptors were obtained from an adult in good health.

The gene calls are TRBV24-1 and TRBJ2-3, with 9 positions matching TRBD2. The CDR3 covers 15 residues. Trimming cost V 5 bases and J 9 bases; bases outside gene matches: 11. Germline V gene data show CDR1 as KGHDR and CDR2 as SFDVKD. The CDR3 protein is CATSVGGRAFTTQYF. CDR3 DNA: TGTGCCACCAGTGTTGGCGGGAGGGCCTTTACAACGCAGTATTTT.

J is TRBJ1-3 and V is TRBV11-2, with D tentatively TRBD1 (5 bases). Between the trimmed V and J ends, which lost 1 base and 8 bases, there was a span of 12 bases. Germline CDR1 is SGHAT and CDR2 is FQNNGV. This CDR3 spans 14 amino acids. Here the CDR3 reads CASSLVRRGDTIYF. The DNA of the CDR3 is TGTGCCAGCAGCTTAGTACGGAGAGGGGACACCATATATTTT.

This rearrangement joins TRBV4-1 to TRBJ1-1; D is undetermined. The CDR3 is made up of 17 amino acids. V was pared by 1 base and J by 0 bases, with 15 bases between. The germline V gene has CDR1 MGHRA and CDR2 YSYEKL. Here the CDR3 DNA reads TGCGCCAGCAGCCAAGTTAAGACAATCCAGCTGAACACTGAAGCTTTCTTT. It specifies CASSQVKTIQLNTEAFF.

This clone was found once. The chain is built from TRBV6-4 and TRBJ2-3; D is possibly TRBD1 (6 bases). Germline CDR1 is MRHNA and CDR2 is SNTAGT. This CDR3 contains 17 residues. V lost 0 bases and J lost 2, with 15 bases in between. The CDR3 region is CASSDSSTGIFTDTQYF. Here the CDR3 DNA reads TGTGCCAGCAGTGACTCGAGCACAGGGATCTTCACAGATACGCAGTATTTT.

This chain connects TRBV5-1 to TRBJ2-1; TRBD2 might be the D (5 bases). The CDR3 has 14 residues. Trimming left V 3 bases short and J 3 bases short, with 10 bases between. The V gene's germline CDR1 is SGHRS and CDR2 YFSETQ. In DNA, the CDR3 is TGCGCCAGCAGCTCCTGGGAGCACTACAATGAGCAGTTCTTC. It specifies CASSSWEHYNEQFF.

The rearrangement uses TRBV18 and TRBJ2-7, with D unclear. V shed 1 base and J shed 3 bases, with 13 bases lying between them. The V gene's germline CDR1 is KGHSH and CDR2 LQKENI. The CDR3 spans 15 residues. The CDR3 coding sequence is TGTGCCAGCTCACCACAAGGCTGGCCCAACTACGAGCAGTACTTC. As protein: CASSPQGWPNYEQYF.

The chain employs TRBV2 and TRBJ1-5; the D gene is possibly TRBD1 (6 bases). V shed 6 bases and J shed 6 bases, with 12 bases lying between them. This CDR3 is 13 amino acids long. In germline, CDR1 is SNHLY, CDR2 FYNNEI. CDR3 protein: CASREQGRQPQHF. CDR3 nucleotides: TGTGCCAGCAGGGAACAGGGCCGTCAGCCCCAGCATTTT.

CDR3 sequence: CASSIGSQGYGYTF. The DNA for the CDR3 is TGTGCCAGTAGTATAGGGTCCCAGGGCTATGGCTACACCTTC. V is TRBV19 and J is TRBJ1-2; maybe TRBD1 (5 bases). Deletions cut 1 base from V and 4 bases from J, with 10 bases between. CDR1 and CDR2 from the germline V gene are LNHDA and SQIVND (reference sequence). The CDR3 totals 14 residues.

The genes are TRBV7-7 and TRBJ2-7; perhaps TRBD2 as D (6 bases). With 4 bases removed from V and 4 bases from J, the gap between germline ends came to 17 bases. This CDR3 is 15 amino acids long. Germline CDR1 is SSHAT and CDR2 is FNYEAQ (reference sequence). The CDR3 loop reads CASSSYFGLIYEQYF. CDR3 nucleotides: TGTGCCAGCAGCTCTTACTTCGGACTAATATACGAGCAGTACTTC.

V usage is TRBV9 and J usage is TRBJ2-7; D unclear. The CDR3 sequence is 13 residues long. V lost 3 bases to trimming and J lost 2 bases, with 9 bases between them. Germline V gene data show CDR1 as SGDLS and CDR2 as YYNGEE. Written as DNA, the CDR3 is TGTGCCAGCAGCGAGGCAGGAGCCTACGAGCAGTACTTC. Residues: CASSEAGAYEQYF. The full variable domain, in which reference TRBV9 and TRBJ2-7 provide the parts outside the CDR3, is DSGVTQTPKHLITATGQRVTLRCSPRSGDLSVYWYQQSLDQGLQFLIQYYNGEERAKGNILERFSAQQFPDLHSELNLSSLELGDSALYFCASSEAGAYEQYFGPGTRLTVT.

The chain carries TRBV5-1 and TRBJ2-2; the D is unclear. CDR3 length: 15 amino acids. CDR1 is SGHRS, CDR2 YFSETQ, per germline. With 9 bases removed from V and 0 bases from J, the gap between germline ends came to 15 bases. The CDR3 bases are TGCGCCACCAGTCCTATCTCCGCGAACACCGGGGAGCTGTTTTTT. Translated: CATSPISANTGELFF. The whole variable domain, filled in from reference TRBV5-1 and TRBJ2-2, reads KAGVTQTPRYLIKTRGQQVTLSCSPISGHRSVSWYQQTPGQGLQFLFEYFSETQRNKGNFPGRFSGRQFSNSRSEMNVSTLELGDSALYLCATSPISANTGELFFGEGSRLTVL.

This chain links TRBV13 with TRBJ1-2; D gene ambiguous. Germline-derived CDR1 and CDR2 are PRHDT and FYEKMQ (reference sequence). The V end lost 2 bases, the J end lost 4 bases, and 11 bases lay between the germline ends. The CDR3 contains 14 residues. The CDR3, as DNA: TGTGCCAGCAGCTTAAAAGGGAGTGTCTATGGCTACACCTTC. Amino acids: CASSLKGSVYGYTF.

CDR3 residues: CASRHARDLTNYGYTF. The CDR3 DNA follows: TGTGCCAGTAGACACGCCCGGGACCTCACTAACTATGGCTACACCTTC. This chain uses TRBV19 with TRBJ1-2; perhaps TRBD1 as D (5 bases). V dropped 6 bases and J dropped 0 bases, with 17 bases sitting between them. The CDR3 loop spans 16 amino acids. Germline-derived CDR1 and CDR2 are LNHDA and SQIVND (reference sequence).

This chain connects TRBV3-1 (or the pseudogene TRBV3-2) to TRBJ1-4; TRBD1 matches 7 bases. This CDR3 comprises 16 residues. CDR1 and CDR2 (germline): LGHDT, YNNKEL (reference sequence). V lost 2 bases to trimming and J lost 5 bases; unmatched junction nucleotides: 8. Here the CDR3 DNA reads TGTGCCAGCAGCCAAAGGAGGGGGCGAAGGAATGAAAAACTGTTTTTT. Its protein is CASSQRRGRRNEKLFF.

The V and J genes are TRBV30 and TRBJ1-1; tentative D call: TRBD1 (6 bases). Germline lookup yields CDR1 GTSNPN and CDR2 SVGIG (reference sequence). The V end was cut by 4 bases, the J end by 3 bases, with 18 bases between. CDR3 length equals 15 residues. In nucleotides, the CDR3 is TGTGCCTGGACCAGGTGGGGGGCTTTCGACACTGAAGCTTTCTTT. Translating it yields CAWTRWGAFDTEAFF.

The chain carries TRBV5-1 and TRBJ1-5; D may be TRBD1 (6 bases). Trimming stripped 0 bases from V and 4 bases from J, with 11 bases between. This CDR3 comprises 15 residues. CDR1 and CDR2 (germline): SGHRS, YFSETQ. CDR3 loop: CASSLGDTPNQPQHF. DNA of the CDR3: TGCGCCAGCAGCTTGGGGGACACGCCTAATCAGCCCCAGCATTTT.

This clone was seen only once. The gene calls are TRBV1 and TRBJ1-6. TRBV1 is classified as a pseudogene. The CDR3 totals 12 residues. The CDR3 spells CTSSQRDSPLHF. CDR3 nucleotide sequence: TGCACCAGCAGCCAAAGGGATTCACCCCTCCACTTT.

The chain links TRBV28 to TRBJ1-5; D remains unclear. Trimming removed 3 bases from V and 7 bases from J, with 13 bases in between. CDR3 size: 14 residues. In germline, CDR1 is MDHEN, CDR2 SYDVKM. CDR3 protein: CASSFPPPTQPQHF. The CDR3 DNA reads TGTGCCAGCAGTTTCCCCCCGCCGACGCAGCCCCAGCATTTT.

The CDR3 protein is CASSPAPPDRGGAEAFF. The CDR3 DNA reads as TGTGCCAGCTCACCGGCCCCGCCTGACAGGGGGGGGGCTGAAGCTTTCTTT. V usage is TRBV18 and J usage is TRBJ1-1, with 9 bases matching TRBD1. J was trimmed by 6 bases and V by 3 bases; bases with no gene match: 14. The CDR3 is 17 amino acids. Germline V gene lookup returns CDR1 KGHSH and CDR2 LQKENI.